The sequence of this TCR beta chain was determined in a study of blood T cell repertoires in COVID-19 (TCRdb year 2020). Notes on the research overall: The collaborator samples originated in the United States, Italy and Spain and spanned the acute and convalescent phases of COVID-19. A freely available public database, intended as a resource for researchers studying the immune response to SARS-CoV-2, is where the repertoires were released. Where available, HLA class I and class II types were obtained from metadata supplied by the sample provider rather than from assay-based typing. The material from the prospective study consisted of cDNA or gDNA derived from T cells, B-cell-depleted T cells, or PBMCs. Nearly every sample came with metadata listing a de-identified subject ID, COVID-19 status, age in years and sex. Subjects who had been exposed to COVID-19, were actively infected with it, or had recovered from it provided the deeply sampled blood TCRbeta repertoires that made up the dataset. Samples came from the ongoing ImmuneRACE study (first 160 participants) plus 1,254 subjects from 6 global collaborators.

The full study reports these points: Clinical and demographic metadata were provided uncurated, with the amount varying by source and participant.

V and J lose 5 bases and 2 bases, and a span of 15 bases separates them. In the germline V gene, CDR1 corresponds to SGHNT and CDR2 to YENEEA. The CDR3 has 15 amino acids, counting the end cysteine and phenylalanine. Only the CDR3 DNA is retained, 45 bases long and in frame from the first base. TCRbeta CDR3 regions were amplified from genomic DNA by means of the immunoSEQ Assay, a bias-controlled multiplex PCR. The paper's data handling went like this. Nucleated cell counts per sample were estimated from amplification of reference gene primers within the assay. Sequence reads were collapsed and filtered to measure the absolute abundance of every unique TCRbeta CDR3 rearrangement. For each sample, productive Simpson clonality was calculated as the square root of Simpson's diversity index over productive rearrangements. Held by TCRdb, this immuneACCESS table contains in-frame sequences only and omits some clones. Under half of the omission traces to an unresolved V gene where checked; the cause of the rest is unknown. V and J calls and clone size follow that table, whereas D and trimming were derived from the DNA. The sample contains about 60,000 clones, roughly 72% of them found a single time. The ten largest account for approximately 5% of the sample.

At one collaborating source in Seattle, patients were enrolled during active infection and were followed longitudinally through the course of disease. Collaborating institutions collected whole blood in K2EDTA tubes following their own protocols. For TCRbeta analysis, collaborators shipped samples as frozen whole blood, isolated PBMCs, or DNA extracted from either of those sample types. Concerning this clone: What this receptor recognizes is not known. Qualities for individual bases were not recorded, and no much larger clone is one base off.

Source material: peripheral blood. Here the chain combines TRBV11-3 and TRBJ2-5; the D segment could be TRBD1, given 5 matching bases. The receptor comes from a woman in her seventies with COVID-19, enrolled during active disease. DNA sequence: TGTGCCAGCAGCGGACACGGCAGGGCGCAAGAGACCCAGTACTTC. This encodes CASSGHGRAQETQYF. The entire variable domain, with the stretches around the CDR3 drawn from the reference TRBV11-3 and TRBJ2-5 proteins, is EAGVVQSPRYKIIEKKQPVAFWCNPISGHNTLYWYLQNLGQGPELLIRYENEEAVDDSQLPKDRFSAERLKGVDSTLKIQPAELGDSAVYLCASSGHGRAQETQYFGPGTRLLVL.